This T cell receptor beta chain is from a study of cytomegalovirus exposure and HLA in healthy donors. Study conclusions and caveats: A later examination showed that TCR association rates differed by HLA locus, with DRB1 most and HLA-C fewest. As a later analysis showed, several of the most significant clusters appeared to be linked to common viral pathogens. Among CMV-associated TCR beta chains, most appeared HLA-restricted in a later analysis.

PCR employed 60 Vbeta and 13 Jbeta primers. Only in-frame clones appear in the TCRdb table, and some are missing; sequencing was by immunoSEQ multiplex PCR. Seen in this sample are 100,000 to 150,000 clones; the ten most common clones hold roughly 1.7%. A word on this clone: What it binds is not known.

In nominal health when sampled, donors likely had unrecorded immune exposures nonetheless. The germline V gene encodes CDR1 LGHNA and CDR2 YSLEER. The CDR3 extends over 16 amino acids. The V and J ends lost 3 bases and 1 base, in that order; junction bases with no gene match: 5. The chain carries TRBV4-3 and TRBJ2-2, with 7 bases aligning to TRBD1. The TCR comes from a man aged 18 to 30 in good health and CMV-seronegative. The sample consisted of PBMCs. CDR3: CASSHRQGMNTGELFF. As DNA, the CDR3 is TGCGCCAGCAGCCATAGACAGGGAATGAACACCGGGGAGCTGTTTTTT.